These T cell receptor beta chains were read from a single sample in a study of blood T cells in healthy people across ages. Via MiXCR, TCRdb re-called the 5' RACE reads, giving one row per CDR3 protein. The table includes over 700,000 distinct CDR3 sequences, 50% to 65% detected once. The source material was blood. Receptor source: a man older than 75 in good health. The CDR3 runs from the conserved cysteine through the conserved F or W.

j_gene,v_gene,len,CDR3aa
TRBJ1-1,TRBV6-5,15,CASSREERANTEAFF
TRBJ2-5,TRBV9,14,CASSVVPGGETQYF
TRBJ1-1,TRBV14,13,CASSQKLNTEAFF
TRBJ2-7,TRBV27,15,CASSCGGKSSYEQYF
TRBJ2-1,TRBV7-2,14,CASSSPGPQQGQFF
TRBJ1-5,TRBV12-3/TRBV12-4,16,CASRPPGQGGNQPQHF
TRBJ2-3,TRBV21-1,16,CASSRRTSGRKDTQYF
TRBJ1-1,TRBV27,13,CASSVEDYTEAFF
TRBJ2-7,TRBV6-2/TRBV6-3,14,CASSAGWGTYEQYF
TRBJ2-7,TRBV12-3/TRBV12-4,15,CASKVLAGPSYEQYF
TRBJ1-1,TRBV4-1,15,CASSLPLGAGTEAFF
TRBJ2-3,TRBV30,16,CASHLPGPWEHRYAYF
TRBJ1-4,TRBV24-1,14,CATSDTGLNEKLFF
TRBJ2-5,TRBV28,13,CASTTGEGLDQYF
TRBJ2-5,TRBV12-3/TRBV12-4,14,CASNLGARGNEQYF
TRBJ2-1,TRBV12-3/TRBV12-4,18,CASSSGTSGRISYNEQFF
TRBJ2-7,TRBV6-5,14,CASSLLAGGYEQYF
TRBJ2-1,TRBV11-1,17,CASSSLRGREILNEQFF